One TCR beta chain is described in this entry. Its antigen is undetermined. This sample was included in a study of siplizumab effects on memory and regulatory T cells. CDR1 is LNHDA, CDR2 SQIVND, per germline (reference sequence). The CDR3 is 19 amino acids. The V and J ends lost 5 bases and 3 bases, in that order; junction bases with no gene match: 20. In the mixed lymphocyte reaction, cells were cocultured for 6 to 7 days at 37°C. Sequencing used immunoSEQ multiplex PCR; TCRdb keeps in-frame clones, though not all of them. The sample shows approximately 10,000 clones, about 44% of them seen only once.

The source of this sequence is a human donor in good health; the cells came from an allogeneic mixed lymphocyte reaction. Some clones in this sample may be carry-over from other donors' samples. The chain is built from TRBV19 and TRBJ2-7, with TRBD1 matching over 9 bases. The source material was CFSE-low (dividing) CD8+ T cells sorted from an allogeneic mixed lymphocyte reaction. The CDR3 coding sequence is TGTGCCAGTAGTCACCAGGACAGGGGACCAGGACACCCCCACTACGAGCAGTACTTC. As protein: CASSHQDRGPGHPHYEQYF.